The clone carrying this T cell receptor (beta chain) has a handful of counts. Its antigen is not identified. Germline V gives CDR1 SGHRS, CDR2 YFSETQ. Trimming left V 4 bases short and J 5 bases short, with 15 bases between. The CDR3 runs 15 residues. The time point denotes: sample taken at primary tumor resection. The approximately 78 donors had untreated early-stage non-small cell lung cancer. Frozen PBMC, nontumor lung or tumor provided whole RNA, which was sequenced unsorted. These data come from a study of spatial heterogeneity in lung cancer. For the study at large: Within raw reads, each unique TCR and UMI combination appeared on average more than ten times. General observations from the study: Detection of ubiquitous tumor TCRs in blood was higher at resection than follow-up.

TCRdb re-called the 5' RACE reads with MiXCR, one entry per CDR3 protein. The table has about 45,000 distinct CDR3 sequences, roughly 15% seen once. This chain joins TRBV5-1 and TRBJ2-2; the D gene is possibly TRBD1 (5 bases). Sequenced material: PBMCs, taken at surgery. The clonotype originates from a male donor with early-stage non-small cell lung cancer. DNA of the CDR3: TGCGCCAGCAGCACCGGACACGGAAGAACCGGGGAGCTGTTTTTT. Translation: CASSTGHGRTGELFF.